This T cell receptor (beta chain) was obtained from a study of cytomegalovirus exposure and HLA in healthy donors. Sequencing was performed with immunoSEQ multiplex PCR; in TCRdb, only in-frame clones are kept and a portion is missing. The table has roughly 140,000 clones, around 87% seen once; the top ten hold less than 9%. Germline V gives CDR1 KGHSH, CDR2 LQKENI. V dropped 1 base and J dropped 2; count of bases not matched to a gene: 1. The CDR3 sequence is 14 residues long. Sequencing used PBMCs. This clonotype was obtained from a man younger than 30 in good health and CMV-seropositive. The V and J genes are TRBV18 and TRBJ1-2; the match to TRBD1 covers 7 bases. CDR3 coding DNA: TGTGCCAGCTCACCACAGGGGGCCAACTATGGCTACACCTTC. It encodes CASSPQGANYGYTF.